A selection of T cell receptor beta chains follows, all from one sample in a study of blood T cell repertoires in COVID-19. Produced via immunoSEQ multiplex PCR; TCRdb's table is partial and in-frame only. This table has approximately 430,000 clones, more than 80% appearing once. The specimen was peripheral blood. These receptors were obtained from a young woman with active or convalescent COVID-19. The CDR3 runs from the conserved cysteine through the conserved F or W. A D gene is named only where the DNA matches it firmly. Clone size is stated in some rows and not others, as once, few, many or a class when expanded.

TGTGCCAGCAGCTTGTTGTCAGCGGAGCAGTTCTTC	CASSLLSAEQFF	TRBV5-4	.	TRBJ2-1	.
TGTGCCAGCAGCGCCGGGGACTCCCTAAGCTACGAGCAGTACTTC	CASSAGDSLSYEQYF	TRBV11-3	.	TRBJ2-7	.
TGTGCCAGCAGCTTAGGAGCGGGGGTGGGTAAAGAGACCCAGTACTTC	CASSLGAGVGKETQYF	TRBV5-6	TRBD2	TRBJ2-5	few
TGTGCCAGCAGCTTGTCAGTTTCTGATTCACCCCTCCACTTT	CASSLSVSDSPLHF	TRBV5-4	.	TRBJ1-6	few
TGCGCCAGCAGCCAAAGCCAAGTCCCAACACAAGACAGACAACCCGGGGAGACCCAGTACTTC	CASSQSQVPTQDRQPGETQYF	TRBV5-1	.	TRBJ2-5	.
TGTGCCAGCAGCCGGATCGATATATGGGCTAGCGGGAGGGGTGAGCAGTTCTTC	CASSRIDIWASGRGEQFF	TRBV3-1/TRBV3-2	TRBD2	TRBJ2-1	.
TGCGCCAGCAGCCCGGAGAAGGGGAACTATGGCTACACCTTC	CASSPEKGNYGYTF	TRBV4-1	.	TRBJ1-2	.
TGCGCCAGCAGCCCCTTAGGGGCAAACTATGGCTACACCTTC	CASSPLGANYGYTF	TRBV4-1	.	TRBJ1-2	.
TGCGCAGCAGCCATAGAGGGGAACACTGAAGCTTTCTTT	CAAAIEGNTEAFF	TRBV10-2	.	TRBJ1-1	.
TGTGCCAGCAGCTTGGGGGGAACAGGGGCCACGGAAGAGACCCAGTACTTC	CASSLGGTGATEETQYF	TRBV5-6	TRBD1	TRBJ2-5	.
TGTGCCATCAGTGAGTCGGTGGCGGGGAACACCGGGGAGCTGTTTTTT	CAISESVAGNTGELFF	TRBV10-3	.	TRBJ2-2	few
TGTGCCAGCAGCCCGTTCGAGGGTCTCCTCCACTTT	CASSPFEGLLHF	TRBV5-4	.	TRBJ1-6	.
TGCGCCAGCAGTTTCGGGACAGGGAGCTACGAGCAGTACTTC	CASSFGTGSYEQYF	TRBV5-1	TRBD1	TRBJ2-7	.
TGTGCCAGCAGTGAGCAGGGGGCTGTCTATGGCTACACCTTC	CASSEQGAVYGYTF	TRBV6-1	TRBD1	TRBJ1-2	once
TGTGCCAGCAGTCCTCGCGGGACAGGGCTCTACGAGCAGTACTTC	CASSPRGTGLYEQYF	TRBV6-5	TRBD1	TRBJ2-7	.
TGCGCCAGCAGTCCGCGGGGGGTAGCGGGACCCAGCTACGAGCAGTACTTC	CASSPRGVAGPSYEQYF	TRBV23-1	TRBD2	TRBJ2-7	.
TGCGCCAGCAGCCGGGGACTGAACTACGAGCAGTACTTC	CASSRGLNYEQYF	TRBV4-1	.	TRBJ2-7	.
TGCGCCAGCAGCCGAAGGGAGATCACTGGAAACACCATATATTTT	CASSRREITGNTIYF	TRBV4-1	.	TRBJ1-3	.
TGTGCCAGCAGCCAAGATACGCGGGCGCGGAGCACTGAAGCTTTCTTT	CASSQDTRARSTEAFF	TRBV3-1/TRBV3-2	.	TRBJ1-1	.
TGTGCCAGCAGCCAAGCGGCAGGGGGAAAGACCCAGTACTTC	CASSQAAGGKTQYF	TRBV3-1/TRBV3-2	TRBD1	TRBJ2-5	.
TGTGCCAGCTCAACGGGACTAGCGGGGACCTACGAGCAGTACTTC	CASSTGLAGTYEQYF	TRBV18	TRBD2	TRBJ2-7	.
TGCGCCAGCAGCTTCACTAGCGGTTACAATGAGCAGTTCTTC	CASSFTSGYNEQFF	TRBV5-1	TRBD2	TRBJ2-1	.
TGTGCCAGCAGCCCCAGACGGGACAGCTACTATGGCTACACCTTC	CASSPRRDSYYGYTF	TRBV7-9	TRBD1	TRBJ1-2	.
TGTGCCAGCAGTGCGCAGATCGTCGACAGGGCCCGGGAGGGCTACACCTTC	CASSAQIVDRAREGYTF	TRBV6-1	TRBD1	TRBJ1-2	.
TGTGCCAGCAGTTTAATGTCTAGCGTCACCGGGGAGCTGTTTTTT	CASSLMSSVTGELFF	TRBV27	.	TRBJ2-2	.
TGCGCCAGCAGCCAAGAACAGGGTTGGGGCTATGAGCAGTTCTTC	CASSQEQGWGYEQFF	TRBV4-1	.	TRBJ2-1	.
TGTGCCAGCAGCTCGTACCGAGCAGGGTTAGGGGAGCAGTACTTC	CASSSYRAGLGEQYF	TRBV11-2	.	TRBJ2-7	.
TGTGCCAGCAGTTCAGGATCGAATGAGCAGTTCTTC	CASSSGSNEQFF	TRBV12-3/TRBV12-4	.	TRBJ2-1	.
TGCGCCAGCAGCACAACCGGGGGACAGGGCTCCTACGAGCAGTACTTC	CASSTTGGQGSYEQYF	TRBV5-1	TRBD1	TRBJ2-7	.
TGTGCCAGCAGTTCCAACACAGGGGGATCATCTGGAAACACCATATATTTT	CASSSNTGGSSGNTIYF	TRBV27	TRBD1	TRBJ1-3	.
TGCGCCAGCAGCTTGGTCAGGGGCTCTAGGGTTGACTACGAGCAGTACTTC	CASSLVRGSRVDYEQYF	TRBV5-1	.	TRBJ2-7	.
TGCGCCAGCAGCTCTGAGGTGTTGAACACTGAAGCTTTCTTT	CASSSEVLNTEAFF	TRBV5-1	.	TRBJ1-1	few
TGCGCCAGCAGCCAAACCGGGACAGGAGACTATGGCTACACCTTC	CASSQTGTGDYGYTF	TRBV4-1	TRBD1	TRBJ1-2	.
TGCGCCAGCAGCTTACCTTGGACAGGGCGCAAAGGAAACACCATATATTTT	CASSLPWTGRKGNTIYF	TRBV5-1	TRBD1	TRBJ1-3	.
TGTGCCAGCAGCAGGACAGGGGTTTACGAGCAGTACTTC	CASSRTGVYEQYF	TRBV7-2	TRBD1	TRBJ2-7	.
TGTGCCACCAGCATAGACAGGTTTGCTGGCTACACCTTC	CATSIDRFAGYTF	TRBV15	.	TRBJ1-2	.
TGTGCCAGCAGCCGGGACTCCGCGAACACTGAAGCTTTCTTT	CASSRDSANTEAFF	TRBV7-2	.	TRBJ1-1	once
TGTGCCATCAGTGATCACTACCAAGAGACCCAGTACTTC	CAISDHYQETQYF	TRBV10-3	.	TRBJ2-5	.
TGTGCCAGCAGTCCGGGAGGAGACAGGGGGGAAGCTTTCTTT	CASSPGGDRGEAFF	TRBV27	TRBD1	TRBJ1-1	.
TGTGCCATCAGTGGGGGAAGGGACAGGGATGCCTACGAGCAGTACTTC	CAISGGRDRDAYEQYF	TRBV10-3	TRBD1	TRBJ2-7	.
TGTGCCAGCAGCCGAAAGGAGCAGACAGGGTTGACTGAAGCTTTCTTT	CASSRKEQTGLTEAFF	TRBV11-1	TRBD1	TRBJ1-1	.
TGTGCCAGCAGCCGGGGGGGCACATCCTACAATGAGCAGTTCTTC	CASSRGGTSYNEQFF	TRBV14	.	TRBJ2-1	.
TGTGCCAGCAGTGAAGCCACAGAAAATGAAAAACTGTTTTTT	CASSEATENEKLFF	TRBV6-1	.	TRBJ1-4	.
TGTGCCAGCAGCTTAGCAGGGGCCAGGGAGACCCAGTACTTC	CASSLAGARETQYF	TRBV5-4	.	TRBJ2-5	few
TGTGCCAGCAGATCGGGGGGCGACGAAAAACTGTTTTTT	CASRSGGDEKLFF	TRBV6-6	.	TRBJ1-4	.
TGTGCCACCGGACGGGGAGAGACCCAGTACTTC	CATGRGETQYF	TRBV27	.	TRBJ2-5	.
TGCAGTGCTAGTGGGGGACTAGCGGAGACCTCCCCTTACAATGAGCAGTTCTTC	CSASGGLAETSPYNEQFF	TRBV20-1	TRBD2	TRBJ2-1	.
TGCAGCGTTGATACTGGACTGCCAGGAGGGACTGAAGCTTTCTTT	CSVDTGLPGGTEAFF	TRBV29-1	.	TRBJ1-1	.
TGTGCCACTAGCGGGACCGGGGAGCTGTTTTTT	CATSGTGELFF	TRBV6-5	TRBD2	TRBJ2-2	.
TGCGCCAGCAGCCAAACCGGGACAGGGGAGACCGGGGAGCTGTTTTTT	CASSQTGTGETGELFF	TRBV4-1	TRBD1	TRBJ2-2	once
TGTGCCACCAGCAGAGATTCGGGGGGCTCCACCGGGGAGCTGTTTTTT	CATSRDSGGSTGELFF	TRBV15	.	TRBJ2-2	.
TGTGCCAGCAGTTACGCCGGGGGGTATAATGGCTACACCTTC	CASSYAGGYNGYTF	TRBV6-5	.	TRBJ1-2	.
TGTGCCAGCAGCGTAGGTAGCTATGGCTACACCTTC	CASSVGSYGYTF	TRBV9	.	TRBJ1-2	once
TGTGCCAGCTGTAGTTTCAACGCTAACGGTGAAGCTTTCTTT	CASCSFNANGEAFF	TRBV6-5	.	TRBJ1-1	.
TGTGCCATCAGTGGGACAGGCCTCAATGAGCAGTTCTTC	CAISGTGLNEQFF	TRBV10-3	TRBD1	TRBJ2-1	.
TGCAGCGTTGACCCAGGTTTGTTAAATGAGCAGTTCTTC	CSVDPGLLNEQFF	TRBV29-1	.	TRBJ2-1	.